This TCR beta chain was captured in a study of blood T cell repertoires in COVID-19. The CDR3 runs to 14 residues. Trimming cost V 9 bases and J 7 bases, with 21 bases left between them. Germline V lookup: CDR1 WSHSY, CDR2 SAAADI. As originally analysed: Amplification of reference gene primers was used by the study to estimate nucleated cell counts. Sequencing used immunoSEQ multiplex PCR; TCRdb keeps in-frame clones, though not all of them. V, J and clone size are taken as reported in that table, and D and trimming were inferred from the DNA itself. The sample consists of some 200,000 clones, around 83% of them appearing once.

The V and J genes are TRBV10-2 and TRBJ1-1; a possible D gene is TRBD1 (5 bases). This receptor was taken from a human donor in a cohort sampled during active COVID-19. Sequences were obtained from peripheral blood. The CDR3 loop reads CASLGRRGVGEAFF. DNA for the CDR3: TGCGCCAGTCTCGGAAGGAGGGGCGTCGGTGAAGCTTTCTTT.